Shown below are 10 T cell receptor beta chains from a single sample sequenced in a study of blood T cell repertoires in COVID-19. Measured with immunoSEQ multiplex PCR; TCRdb has only the in-frame clones, and not every one. The sample yields roughly 120,000 clones, around nine tenths seen once. The specimen sequenced was peripheral blood. Source of these receptors: a man in his forties or fifties with acute or convalescent COVID-19.

This sequence joins TRBV5-1 and TRBJ2-1; a possible D gene is TRBD1 (5 bases). Germline V gene data show CDR1 as SGHRS and CDR2 as YFSETQ. This CDR3 contains 16 residues. Trimming pared 3 bases from V and 4 bases from J, leaving 17 bases between. In DNA form, the CDR3 reads TGCGCCAGCAGCTCCTCAGGGTTCGTGGGGTACAATGAGCAGTTCTTC. It yields the protein CASSSSGFVGYNEQFF.

The chain joins TRBV2 to TRBJ2-2, with 9 bases lining up with TRBD1. This CDR3 is built from 12 residues. Looked up from germline, CDR1 is SNHLY and CDR2 is FYNNEI. V was pared by 7 bases and J by 6 bases, with 0 bases of the junction left unmatched. CDR3 in DNA: TGTGCCAGCAACAGGGGGCCCGGGGAGCTGTTTTTT. This sequence encodes CASNRGPGELFF.

The chain recombines TRBV4-1 with TRBJ2-7; possible D gene TRBD1, 5 bases. Trimming took 4 bases from V and 6 from J, leaving 13 bases between them. CDR1 and CDR2 from the germline V gene are MGHRA and YSYEKL. The CDR3 spans 13 residues. The CDR3, as DNA: TGCGCCAGCAGCCTAGGGGCCGCTAGCGAGCAGTACTTC. Its protein is CASSLGAASEQYF.

The V and J genes are TRBV4-3 and TRBJ2-3, with 7 bases that match TRBD2. The CDR3 contains 16 residues. V lost 0 bases to trimming and J lost 5 bases; unmatched junction nucleotides: 8. Looked up from germline, CDR1 is LGHNA and CDR2 is YSLEER. The CDR3 DNA reads TGCGCCAGCAGCCAAGAAGGGAGGGCCATCGTAGATACGCAGTATTTT. Amino acids: CASSQEGRAIVDTQYF.

This chain uses TRBV30 with TRBJ1-6, with D perhaps TRBD1 (6 bases). This CDR3 region has 12 residues. Trimming cost V 7 bases and J 8 bases, with 12 bases left between them. CDR1 is GTSNPN, CDR2 SVGIG, per germline (reference sequence). CDR3 sequence: CASHRADSPLHF. The CDR3 DNA reads as TGTGCCTCCCACAGGGCAGATTCACCCCTCCACTTT.

V is TRBV5-4 and J is TRBJ2-3; TRBD2 matches 8 bases. The CDR3 spans 17 residues. With V trimmed by 1 base and J by 0 bases, 7 bases remained unmatched. Per germline, CDR1 SGHNT and CDR2 YYREEE (reference sequence). CDR3 sequence: CASSLPLAGTSTDTQYF. As DNA, the CDR3 is TGTGCCAGCAGCTTGCCTTTAGCGGGAACTAGCACAGATACGCAGTATTTT.

The chain recombines TRBV5-1 with TRBJ1-3; 8 nucleotides match TRBD1. CDR1 is SGHRS, CDR2 YFSETQ, per germline. The CDR3 is 15 amino acids. Unmatched junction bases numbered 6, after V lost 3 bases and J lost 4 bases. In nucleotides, the CDR3 is TGCGCCAGCAGCTCCCAGGGGGCGCAGGGAAACACCATATATTTT. It encodes CASSSQGAQGNTIYF. The full variable domain, completed using reference TRBV5-1 and TRBJ1-3, is KAGVTQTPRYLIKTRGQQVTLSCSPISGHRSVSWYQQTPGQGLQFLFEYFSETQRNKGNFPGRFSGRQFSNSRSEMNVSTLELGDSALYLCASSSQGAQGNTIYFGEGSWLTVV.

This clone came up many times. The genes are TRBV19 and TRBJ1-1; TRBD1 might be the D (6 bases). The CDR3 contains 13 residues. Trimming left V 5 bases short and J 3 bases short, with 10 bases between. Germline CDR1 is LNHDA and CDR2 is SQIVND (reference sequence). CDR3: CASSQDRYTEAFF. The CDR3 bases are TGTGCCAGTAGTCAGGACAGATACACTGAAGCTTTCTTT.

DNA of the CDR3: TGTGCCAGCAGTCCCCCGCAGGGGGGAACTGAAAAACTGTTTTTT. This translates into CASSPPQGGTEKLFF. V and J are TRBV3-1 (or the pseudogene TRBV3-2) and TRBJ1-4; 7 bases map to TRBD1. Losses at the gene ends were 6 bases for V and 7 bases for J; bases not matched to a gene: 11. The CDR3 runs 15 residues. Germline-derived CDR1 and CDR2 are LGHDT and YNNKEL (reference sequence).

The J gene is TRBJ1-2, the V gene TRBV10-3, with 8 bases matching TRBD1. CDR1 and CDR2 (germline): ENHRY, SYGVKD. The CDR3 contains 21 residues. The V gene end was trimmed by 5 bases and the J gene end by 7 bases; junction bases not matched to a gene: 30. The CDR3 nucleotides read TGTGCCATCAGTCCCCACACCGTGGGTACCGGGACAGGAGACGTCATGGGTGGCTACACCTTC. It encodes CAISPHTVGTGTGDVMGGYTF.